Following are 14 T cell receptor beta chains from one sample sequenced in a study of T cells in Graves' hyperthyroidism and ophthalmopathy. The source material, RNA transcripts, was used to amplify TCR beta CDR3 regions. The study used the HTBI primer set for a first-round RT-PCR of the TCR CDR3. Using its own MiXCR run on the multiplex PCR reads, TCRdb lists one record per CDR3 protein. Among 550,000 to 700,000 distinct CDR3 sequences listed, 46% were seen once. What was sequenced was peripheral blood or thyroid tissue (not recorded which). The receptors shown here come from an adult woman with Graves' disease, either hyperthyroidism or ophthalmopathy (not recorded which).

This chain uses TRBV20-1 with TRBJ1-5; D ambiguous. This CDR3 contains 14 residues. Germline V lookup: CDR1 DFQATT, CDR2 SNEGSKA (reference sequence). Trimming removed 7 bases at V and 4 bases at J, with 17 bases between. CDR3 in amino acids: CSVPHGSGNQPQHF. DNA of the CDR3: TGCAGTGTTCCTCACGGGTCGGGGAATCAGCCCCAGCATTTT.

V is TRBV5-1 and J is TRBJ1-1; D is perhaps TRBD1 (5 bases). The V gene's germline CDR1 is SGHRS and CDR2 YFSETQ. Trimming stripped 7 bases from V and 7 bases from J, with 11 bases between. This CDR3 is built from 11 residues. CDR3 in amino acids: CASEEGNEAFF. The CDR3 DNA reads as TGCGCCAGCGAAGAGGGGAATGAAGCTTTCTTT.

This clonotype has just a few counts. A much more abundant neighbour one base away suggests this may be a read error. The V gene is TRBV5-1, the J gene TRBJ2-7; D remains unclear. Germline values: CDR1 SGHRS, CDR2 YFSETQ. CDR3 length: 13 residues. The CDR3 loop reads CASSLNIPYGQYF. CDR3 in DNA: TGCGCCAGCAGCTTGAACATACCCTACGGGCAGTACTTC.

Comments on this clonotype: The DNA is left out, because the CDR3 cannot be placed on it with certainty; the CDR3 is given as TCRdb lists it. The chain is built from TRBV25-1 and TRBJ1-2; the table's D call of TRBD1 was not tested on the DNA. Germline V CDR1 and CDR2: MGHDK, SYGVNS. The CDR3 spans 20 residues, counting both ends. The chain's CDR3 is CDSSFYICSAVDRANYGYTF.

The chain employs TRBV7-3 and TRBJ2-7, with D perhaps TRBD1 or TRBD2 (5 bases each). The V end lost 5 bases, the J end lost 2 bases, and 13 bases lay between the germline ends. The length of the CDR3 is 14 residues. Looked up from germline, CDR1 is SGHTA and CDR2 is FQGTGA. CDR3 sequence (DNA): TGTGCCAGCAGCCAAGAGGGACGGACCTACGAGCAGTACTTC. It translates to CASSQEGRTYEQYF.

This rearrangement joins TRBV14 to TRBJ2-2, with D unresolved. The CDR3 contains 14 residues. Germline V CDR1 and CDR2: SGHDN, FVKESK. Trimming stripped 4 bases from V and 5 bases from J, with 11 bases between. CDR3 sequence reads: CASSRFQETGELFF. The CDR3, as DNA: TGTGCCAGCAGCCGTTTTCAGGAAACCGGGGAGCTGTTTTTT.

There are many counts of this clonotype. The rearrangement links TRBV11-2 to TRBJ1-4; 7 bases line up with TRBD1. The CDR3 runs 16 residues. The germline V gene encodes CDR1 SGHAT and CDR2 FQNNGV. V was clipped by 4 bases and J by 4 bases; unmatched bases: 9. The CDR3, as DNA: TGTGCCAGCAGCTCTCTAACGGGACAGCGTAATGAAAAACTGTTTTTT. Protein product: CASSSLTGQRNEKLFF.

The chain links TRBV28 to TRBJ1-6; D possibly corresponds to TRBD1 (5 bases). From germline, CDR1 is MDHEN and CDR2 SYDVKM. This CDR3 has 12 amino acids. V gave up 8 bases and J gave up 9 bases, with 11 bases separating them. DNA of the CDR3: TGTGCCAGCCAAGGGACGTCTTCACCCCTCCACTTT. It specifies CASQGTSSPLHF. Using reference TRBV28 and TRBJ1-6 for the parts outside the CDR3, the full variable domain is DVKVTQSSRYLVKRTGEKVFLECVQDMDHENMFWYRQDPGLGLRLIYFSYDVKMKEKGDIPEGYSVSREKKERFSLILESASTNQTSMYLCASQGTSSPLHFGNGTRLTVT.

This clonotype was recorded at least ten times. The V gene is TRBV14, the J gene TRBJ2-6; D remains ambiguous. V was clipped by 0 bases and J by 2 bases, with 5 bases between them. Germline CDR1 and CDR2: SGHDN and FVKESK. This CDR3 spans 15 amino acids. For the CDR3, the DNA is TGTGCCAGCAGCCAAGAATCAGCTGGGGCCAACGTCCTGACTTTC. Amino acids: CASSQESAGANVLTF. The variable domain in full, with the rest retrieved from reference TRBV14 and TRBJ2-6, is EAGVTQFPSHSVIEKGQTVTLRCDPISGHDNLYWYRRVMGKEIKFLLHFVKESKQDESGMPNNRFLAERTGGTYSTLKVQPAELEDSGVYFCASSQESAGANVLTFGAGSRLTVL.

This clonotype has just one count. This chain uses TRBV7-6 with TRBJ1-4, with 8 nucleotides matching TRBD1. The germline CDR1 and CDR2 sequences are SGHVS and FNYEAQ. The junction had 4 bases not matched to a gene; V was cut back by 2 bases and J by 8 bases. CDR3 length equals 14 residues. The CDR3 reads CASSLTDRVEKLFF. The CDR3 DNA sequence: TGTGCCAGCAGCTTAACGGACAGGGTAGAAAAACTGTTTTTT. Full variable domain (remainder filled in from reference TRBV7-6 and TRBJ1-4): GAGVSQSPRYKVTKRGQDVALRCDPISGHVSLYWYRQALGQGPEFLTYFNYEAQQDKSGLPNDRFSAERPEGSISTLTIQRTEQRDSAMYRCASSLTDRVEKLFFGSGTQLSVL.

This clonotype was counted ten times or more. The chain links TRBV4-2 to TRBJ2-2; D perhaps matches TRBD2 (6 bases). The V and J ends lost 1 base and 0 bases respectively, with 9 bases between them. Per germline, CDR1 LGHNA and CDR2 YNFKEQ. CDR3 length equals 16 residues. CDR3 protein: CASSQGTIANTGELFF. The CDR3 DNA reads as TGTGCCAGCAGCCAAGGGACTATCGCGAACACCGGGGAGCTGTTTTTT.

CDR3 DNA sequence: TGTGCCAGCAGCTCAGTCCGGGCCTCGGATAGGTACGAGCAGTACTTC. As protein: CASSSVRASDRYEQYF. V and J are TRBV7-9 and TRBJ2-7; no firm D call. Germline values: CDR1 SEHNR, CDR2 FQNEAQ (reference sequence). There are 16 residues in the CDR3. V shed 4 bases and J shed 4 bases, with 20 bases lying between them.

This clonotype was counted at least ten times. The rearrangement joins TRBV5-1 to TRBJ1-5, with TRBD1 matching 9 bases. The CDR3 loop spans 18 amino acids. The junction had 7 bases not matched to a gene; V was cut back by 0 bases and J by 0 bases. Germline assignment: CDR1 SGHRS and CDR2 YFSETQ. The CDR3: CASSLGATGGSSNQPQHF. Written as DNA, the CDR3 is TGCGCCAGCAGCTTGGGTGCGACAGGGGGGAGTAGCAATCAGCCCCAGCATTTT. Based on the CDR3 plus reference TRBV5-1 and TRBJ1-5, the full variable domain is KAGVTQTPRYLIKTRGQQVTLSCSPISGHRSVSWYQQTPGQGLQFLFEYFSETQRNKGNFPGRFSGRQFSNSRSEMNVSTLELGDSALYLCASSLGATGGSSNQPQHFGDGTRLSIL.

The V gene is TRBV7-9, the J gene TRBJ2-7, with D possibly being TRBD1 (6 bases). Germline-derived CDR1 and CDR2 are SEHNR and FQNEAQ (reference sequence). The CDR3 spans 13 residues. The V end lost 1 base, the J end lost 7 bases, and 11 bases lay between the germline ends. The CDR3 nucleotides are TGTGCCAGCAGCTTAGAGGGGGATTTTGAGCAGTACTTC. This sequence encodes CASSLEGDFEQYF.